The present TCR beta chain was sequenced within a study of CD8 T cells in Susac syndrome. Study findings and constraints: The study conceded that relatively few individuals underwent its TCR sequencing and HLA analysis.

Reverse transcription of roughly 0.45 to 1 ug RNA used random hexamers. TCRdb processed the immunoSEQ multiplex PCR reads anew with MiXCR; each CDR3 protein has one entry. The sample carries over 350,000 distinct CDR3 sequences, approximately 89% recorded once. TEMRA cells were FACS-enriched, unlike CD8+ and CD4+ T cells, which were negatively isolated. Regarding this clonotype: Its antigen is still unknown.

V was trimmed by 2 bases and J by 6 bases, leaving 17 bases between them. The CDR3 runs to 16 residues. Germline V lookup: CDR1 MNHEY, CDR2 SVGAGI. The sequence was obtained from a human donor with multiple sclerosis. This chain uses TRBV6-5 with TRBJ2-1; D tentatively fits TRBD1 or TRBD2 (5 bases each). The source material was CD8+ T cells from PBMCs. The CDR3, as DNA: TGTGCCAGCAGTTACGCCGGGGCCCCAGCCCGCAATGAGCAGTTCTTC. This translates into CASSYAGAPARNEQFF.